The clone carrying this TCR beta chain was observed a handful of times. Its antigen is currently unknown. The CDR3 contains 12 residues. V was cut by 5 bases and J by 9 bases, with 14 bases left in between. Germline lookup yields CDR1 DFQATT and CDR2 SNEGSKA (reference sequence). The data originate from a study of T cells after yellow fever vaccination. Study-level findings and limits: Weaker in magnitude, the secondary response showed a faster peak on day 5 versus 15.

5'RACE template switching produced TCR cDNA carrying a universal primer site and UMIs. Via MiXCR, TCRdb re-called the 5' RACE reads, giving one row per CDR3 protein. The sample records approximately 260,000 distinct CDR3 sequences, 10% to 15% being singletons. The sequence was obtained from a man aged 25 to 40 who received the YFV17D yellow fever vaccine. V gene TRBV20-1 combines with J gene TRBJ2-1, with D perhaps matching TRBD2 (6 bases). This material consisted of CD4+ T cells sorted from PBMCs, taken 45 days after the yellow fever booster vaccination. The DNA for the CDR3 is TGCAGTGCTGCGGGGTCTACCGGTGAGCAGTTCTTC. It is translated as CSAAGSTGEQFF.